Included here is one T cell receptor (beta chain) sequence, with context. The data originate from a study of blood T cell repertoires in COVID-19. TCRdb's copy holds only in-frame clones and misses some; the assay was immunoSEQ multiplex PCR. The sample consists of 90,000 to 110,000 clones, approximately 80% of them appearing once. This CDR3 is 16 amino acids long. Germline loops: CDR1 SGHTA, CDR2 FQGNSA. V lost 2 bases to trimming and J lost 5 bases, with 13 bases between them. The J gene is TRBJ1-6, the V gene TRBV7-2; D remains ambiguous. The TCR originated in a woman aged 80 or over with active or convalescent COVID-19. Material for sequencing was peripheral blood. The CDR3 sequence: CASSLTSGNNNSPLHF. For the CDR3, the DNA is TGTGCCAGCAGCTTAACCTCGGGAAACAATAATTCACCCCTCCACTTT. The whole variable domain, remainder taken from reference TRBV7-2 and TRBJ1-6, is GAGVSQSPSNKVTEKGKDVELRCDPISGHTALYWYRQSLGQGLEFLIYFQGNSAPDKSGLPSDRFSAERTGGSVSTLTIQRTQQEDSAVYLCASSLTSGNNNSPLHFGNGTRLTVT.